This T cell receptor (beta chain) originates from a study of blood T cell repertoires in COVID-19. Study as a whole: Samples came from the United States, Italy and Spain, spanning acute and convalescent COVID-19. T cells, B-cell-depleted T cells, or PBMCs supplied cDNA or gDNA.

V shed 0 bases and J shed 4 bases, with 4 bases lying between them. This CDR3 is 12 amino acids long. Germline CDR1 reads SGHAT; CDR2 reads FQNNGV. Assay used: immunoSEQ multiplex PCR; TCRdb lists only in-frame clones, some missing. The data show a few hundred thousand clones, roughly 88% seen once. The V call is TRBV11-2, the J call TRBJ2-7; D not resolved. The TCR sequence derives from a man at least 80 years old with acute or convalescent COVID-19. The sample was peripheral blood. CDR3 protein: CASSLDVYEQYF. CDR3 DNA: TGTGCCAGCAGCTTAGACGTGTACGAGCAGTACTTC.